Below are 27 T cell receptor beta chains sequenced from a single sample in a study of T cell responses to AZD1222 COVID-19 vaccine. The data were produced by immunoSEQ multiplex PCR, yet TCRdb's version contains in-frame clones alone and is incomplete. The repertoire holds under 150,000 clones, around 92% seen once, with approximately 1% in the top ten. The sample was peripheral blood, taken on day 0 of AZD1222 vaccination. The receptors come from an adult in good health.

The chain uses TRBV7-8 and TRBJ2-7, with 7 bases identical to TRBD1. J lost 4 bases, V lost 3 bases, and 3 bases had no gene match. Germline CDR1 and CDR2: SGHVS and FQNEAQ. CDR3 length equals 13 residues. CDR3 sequence reads: CASSFDRVYEQYF. CDR3 nucleotides: TGTGCCAGCAGCTTCGACAGGGTTTACGAGCAGTACTTC.

The count of this clone is one. The chain has TRBV11-3 and TRBJ2-5; D call uncertain. CDR1 and CDR2 from the germline V gene are SGHNT and YENEEA. The CDR3 runs 13 residues. V shed 0 bases and J shed 6 bases, with 8 bases lying between them. The CDR3 nucleotides read TGTGCCAGCAGCTTAGAGCCCCGAAAGACCCAGTACTTC. It yields the protein CASSLEPRKTQYF. The full variable domain, rest sourced from reference TRBV11-3 and TRBJ2-5, is EAGVVQSPRYKIIEKKQPVAFWCNPISGHNTLYWYLQNLGQGPELLIRYENEEAVDDSQLPKDRFSAERLKGVDSTLKIQPAELGDSAVYLCASSLEPRKTQYFGPGTRLLVL.

The V gene is TRBV19, the J gene TRBJ2-1; 7 nucleotides line up with TRBD2. The V gene's germline CDR1 is LNHDA and CDR2 SQIVND (reference sequence). Unmatched junction bases numbered 5, after V lost 1 base and J lost 5 bases. The length of the CDR3 is 15 residues. The CDR3 sequence is CASSIGGSANNEQFF. In nucleotides, the CDR3 is TGTGCCAGTAGTATAGGCGGGAGCGCAAACAATGAGCAGTTCTTC.

This clone has just a few counts. An end of the junction does not agree with germline; a read error may underlie this. The chain carries TRBV13 and TRBJ1-2; no firm D call. Germline V gene sequence: CDR1 PRHDT, CDR2 FYEKMQ (reference sequence). This CDR3 region has 11 residues. The CDR3: CASSLGGRLGF. The CDR3 region has the DNA TGTGCCAGCAGCTTAGGCGGCAGATTGGGCTTC.

The rearrangement joins TRBV10-1 to TRBJ1-5; possibly TRBD1 for D (6 bases). The CDR3 covers 14 residues. Trimming cost V 2 bases and J 6 bases, with 11 bases left between them. CDR1 and CDR2 from the germline V gene are WNHNN and SYGVQD (reference sequence). The CDR3, as DNA: TGCGCCAGCAGTGAGGAGGGGGGAGGTCAGCCCCAGCATTTT. Encoded protein: CASSEEGGGQPQHF.

The chain carries TRBV5-1 and TRBJ2-5, with 8 nucleotides matching TRBD1. Germline trimming cut 0 bases from V and 1 base from J; bases unmatched to any gene: 8. Germline V CDR1 and CDR2: SGHRS, YFSETQ. The CDR3 extends over 17 amino acids. The CDR3 sequence: CASSLGAGGDFQETQYF. CDR3 nucleotide sequence: TGCGCCAGCAGCTTGGGAGCAGGGGGCGATTTCCAAGAGACCCAGTACTTC.

The rearrangement uses TRBV7-8 and TRBJ2-1; no clear D. V lost 3 bases and J 0 bases, leaving 9 bases between the germline ends. The germline V gene has CDR1 SGHVS and CDR2 FQNEAQ. The CDR3 runs to 15 residues. For the CDR3, the DNA is TGTGCCAGCAGCTTGAGAACAAGCTCCTACAATGAGCAGTTCTTC. Protein sequence: CASSLRTSSYNEQFF.

The genes are TRBV10-2 and TRBJ1-1, with D unclear. CDR1 is WSHSY and CDR2 is SAAADI in the germline V gene. The CDR3 runs to 14 residues. V lost 8 bases and J lost 3, with 16 bases in between. The CDR3 here is CASLGPGKDTEAFF. The CDR3 DNA is TGCGCCAGCCTAGGTCCGGGTAAAGACACTGAAGCTTTCTTT.

The sample holds a few counts of this clone. V usage is TRBV4-2 and J usage is TRBJ2-5, with 9 bases identical to TRBD2. The V gene's germline CDR1 is LGHNA and CDR2 YNFKEQ. Trimming removed 0 bases from V and 1 base from J; junction bases left unmatched: 15. This CDR3 contains 20 residues. The CDR3 nucleotides are TGTGCCAGCAGCCAAGATTTCAGAGGGATGAGCGGGGGGTTCCAAGAGACCCAGTACTTC. Protein: CASSQDFRGMSGGFQETQYF.

The table lists this clone with a count of one. The J gene is TRBJ1-5, the V gene TRBV4-2; D remains ambiguous. V gave up 0 bases and J gave up 0 bases, with 9 bases separating them. There are 16 residues in the CDR3. The germline V gene encodes CDR1 LGHNA and CDR2 YNFKEQ. Here the CDR3 DNA reads TGTGCCAGCAGCCAAGACGGACCTTATAGCAATCAGCCCCAGCATTTT. Encoded protein: CASSQDGPYSNQPQHF.

The chain uses TRBV14 and TRBJ2-2, with D unclear. Trimming removed 3 bases at V and 7 bases at J, with 6 bases between. CDR3 size: 12 residues. CDR1 and CDR2 from the germline V gene are SGHDN and FVKESK. CDR3 loop: CASSHSYGELFF. The CDR3 DNA reads as TGTGCCAGCAGCCATTCCTACGGGGAGCTGTTTTTT. The whole variable domain, remainder taken from reference TRBV14 and TRBJ2-2, is EAGVTQFPSHSVIEKGQTVTLRCDPISGHDNLYWYRRVMGKEIKFLLHFVKESKQDESGMPNNRFLAERTGGTYSTLKVQPAELEDSGVYFCASSHSYGELFFGEGSRLTVL.

The V gene is TRBV13, the J gene TRBJ1-1; 7 bases line up with TRBD1. Germline CDR1 is PRHDT and CDR2 is FYEKMQ (reference sequence). The CDR3 is 14 residues long. Losses at the gene ends were 5 bases for V and 4 bases for J; bases not matched to a gene: 7. The CDR3 protein is CASSLGTASTEAFF. The CDR3 DNA follows: TGTGCCAGCAGCCTCGGGACAGCGAGCACTGAAGCTTTCTTT.

The V and J genes are TRBV27 and TRBJ2-7; 10 nucleotides match TRBD2. The ends lost 5 bases at V and 5 bases at J; junction bases unmatched: 18. The germline gives CDR1 MNHEY, CDR2 SMNVEV (reference sequence). The CDR3 covers 18 residues. This chain's CDR3 is CASSQPNRASGRINEQYF. The CDR3 DNA reads as TGTGCCAGCAGTCAACCGAATAGGGCTAGCGGGAGAATAAACGAGCAGTACTTC.

The V and J genes are TRBV11-2 and TRBJ2-1; unclear D gene. The V end was cut by 2 bases, the J end by 4 bases, with 12 bases between. This CDR3 contains 15 residues. The V gene's germline CDR1 is SGHAT and CDR2 FQNNGV. The CDR3: CASSLRTPGYNEQFF. The CDR3 DNA reads TGTGCCAGCAGCTTACGTACGCCCGGATACAATGAGCAGTTCTTC.

V gene TRBV5-6 combines with J gene TRBJ1-3; no reliable D call. V lost 2 bases and J 3 bases, leaving 12 bases between the germline ends. This CDR3 is built from 15 residues. Germline CDR1 reads SGHDT; CDR2 reads YYEEEE. The CDR3, as DNA: TGTGCCAGCAGCTTTGACGCCGGGGTTGGAAACACCATATATTTT. Protein: CASSFDAGVGNTIYF. The entire variable domain, with the rest obtained from reference TRBV5-6 and TRBJ1-3, is as follows: DAGVTQSPTHLIKTRGQQVTLRCSPKSGHDTVSWYQQALGQGPQFIFQYYEEEERQRGNFPDRFSGHQFPNYSSELNVNALLLGDSALYLCASSFDAGVGNTIYFGEGSWLTVV.

The J gene is TRBJ2-3, the V gene TRBV5-1, with D possibly being TRBD1 (6 bases). V lost 4 bases, J lost 0 bases, and 18 bases lay in between. The germline V gene encodes CDR1 SGHRS and CDR2 YFSETQ. This CDR3 region has 17 residues. The CDR3 region is CASSRTPQGFSTDTQYF. DNA of the CDR3: TGCGCCAGCAGCCGTACCCCACAGGGATTCAGCACAGATACGCAGTATTTT.

This chain links TRBV5-1 with TRBJ2-2, with 8 bases aligning to TRBD1. This CDR3 is 14 amino acids long. The germline gives CDR1 SGHRS, CDR2 YFSETQ. The ends lost 6 bases at V and 5 bases at J; junction bases unmatched: 6. The CDR3 coding sequence is TGCGCCAGCAACTGGGACAGGCAGACCGGGGAGCTGTTTTTT. It is translated as CASNWDRQTGELFF.

The chain has TRBV28 and TRBJ1-6; 11 bases align to TRBD1. The CDR3 runs 15 residues. V shed 3 bases and J 9 bases; nucleotides not matched to a gene: 4. CDR1 and CDR2 (germline): MDHEN, SYDVKM. CDR3 sequence (DNA): TGTGCCAGCAGTTTGGGACAGGGGGGGATTTCACCCCTCCACTTT. It translates to CASSLGQGGISPLHF. The full variable domain, with the rest looked up from reference TRBV28 and TRBJ1-6, is DVKVTQSSRYLVKRTGEKVFLECVQDMDHENMFWYRQDPGLGLRLIYFSYDVKMKEKGDIPEGYSVSREKKERFSLILESASTNQTSMYLCASSLGQGGISPLHFGNGTRLTVT.

This clone was detected once. The chain uses TRBV14 and TRBJ1-4; possibly TRBD1 for D (5 bases). CDR1 and CDR2 from the germline V gene are SGHDN and FVKESK. With 3 bases removed from V and 8 bases from J, the gap between germline ends came to 19 bases. The CDR3 extends over 16 amino acids. CDR3 DNA sequence: TGTGCCAGCAGCCACGAATCAGGGAATAGAAGGGAAAAACTGTTTTTT. Translated: CASSHESGNRREKLFF. The whole variable domain, remainder taken from reference TRBV14 and TRBJ1-4, is EAGVTQFPSHSVIEKGQTVTLRCDPISGHDNLYWYRRVMGKEIKFLLHFVKESKQDESGMPNNRFLAERTGGTYSTLKVQPAELEDSGVYFCASSHESGNRREKLFFGSGTQLSVL.

The chain joins TRBV7-9 to TRBJ2-7; D is unresolved. V lost 1 base, J lost 3 bases, and 10 bases lay in between. From germline, CDR1 is SEHNR and CDR2 FQNEAQ (reference sequence). This CDR3 has 14 amino acids. CDR3 sequence: CASSLVPGIYEQYF. CDR3 coding DNA: TGTGCCAGCAGCTTAGTCCCTGGGATCTACGAGCAGTACTTC.

As DNA, the CDR3 is TGTGCCAGCAGTTACAAGGACAGGGAGGAACTGTTTTTT. It encodes CASSYKDREELFF. This chain links TRBV6-5 with TRBJ1-4, with 8 nucleotides matching TRBD1. Germline V gene lookup returns CDR1 MNHEY and CDR2 SVGAGI. Trimming at V came to 2 bases and at J to 12 bases, leaving 5 bases not matched to a gene. The CDR3 extends over 13 amino acids.

The chain couples TRBV7-9 to TRBJ2-5; D not certain. The CDR3 loop spans 14 amino acids. CDR1 and CDR2 from the germline V gene are SEHNR and FQNEAQ (reference sequence). The V end lost 2 bases, the J end lost 3 bases, and 10 bases lay between the germline ends. The CDR3 here is CASSLRVHEETQYF. Here the CDR3 DNA reads TGTGCCAGCAGCTTAAGGGTTCACGAAGAGACCCAGTACTTC.

The rearrangement joins TRBV30 to TRBJ2-5, with D perhaps matching TRBD1 or TRBD2 (5 bases each). V lost 2 bases, J lost 4 bases, and 14 bases lay in between. CDR3 size: 14 residues. Germline CDR1 and CDR2: GTSNPN and SVGIG (reference sequence). DNA of the CDR3: TGTGCCTGGAGTAGGGACGGTACAAGAGAGACCCAGTACTTC. Its translation is CAWSRDGTRETQYF.

The chain couples TRBV7-6 to TRBJ2-2, with D maybe TRBD1 (6 bases). The CDR3 has 15 amino acids. The V and J ends lost 5 bases and 1 base respectively, with 11 bases between them. Germline CDR1 reads SGHVS; CDR2 reads FNYEAQ. DNA for the CDR3: TGTGCCAGCAGCACGGGACACCTGAACACCGGGGAGCTGTTTTTT. This sequence encodes CASSTGHLNTGELFF. Full variable domain (remainder filled in from reference TRBV7-6 and TRBJ2-2): GAGVSQSPRYKVTKRGQDVALRCDPISGHVSLYWYRQALGQGPEFLTYFNYEAQQDKSGLPNDRFSAERPEGSISTLTIQRTEQRDSAMYRCASSTGHLNTGELFFGEGSRLTVL.

V gene TRBV5-6 combines with J gene TRBJ1-5, with unresolved D. Germline V CDR1 and CDR2: SGHDT, YYEEEE. V was pared by 3 bases and J by 0 bases, with 7 bases between. The CDR3 loop spans 14 amino acids. Here the CDR3 reads CASSYKGSNQPQHF. As DNA, the CDR3 is TGTGCCAGCAGCTATAAGGGTAGCAATCAGCCCCAGCATTTT.

V gene TRBV5-8 combines with J gene TRBJ1-1, with unresolved D. V dropped 8 bases and J dropped 5 bases, with 13 bases sitting between them. The CDR3 length is 12 residues. Germline-derived CDR1 and CDR2 are SGHTS and YDEGEE. CDR3 nucleotides: TGTGCCAGGGCGGCCTACCGGACTGAAGCTTTCTTT. Translated: CARAAYRTEAFF.

This clone rates as medium-sized. The rearrangement uses TRBV7-3 and TRBJ2-1; D remains unclear. This CDR3 region has 15 residues. Trimming stripped 4 bases from V and 0 bases from J, with 10 bases between. Germline CDR1 is SGHTA and CDR2 is FQGTGA. CDR3 loop: CASSSTVNSYNEQFF. CDR3 coding DNA: TGTGCCAGCAGCTCGACGGTGAACTCCTACAATGAGCAGTTCTTC.